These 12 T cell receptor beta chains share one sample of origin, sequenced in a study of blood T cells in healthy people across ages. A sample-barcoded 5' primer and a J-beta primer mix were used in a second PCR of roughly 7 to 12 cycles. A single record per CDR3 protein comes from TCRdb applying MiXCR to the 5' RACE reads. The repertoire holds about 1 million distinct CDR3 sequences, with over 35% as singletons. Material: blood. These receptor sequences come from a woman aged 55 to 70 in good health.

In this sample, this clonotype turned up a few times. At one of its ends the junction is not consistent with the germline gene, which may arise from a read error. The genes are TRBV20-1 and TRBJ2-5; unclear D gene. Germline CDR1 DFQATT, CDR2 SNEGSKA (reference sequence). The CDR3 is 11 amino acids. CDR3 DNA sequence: TGCAGTGCTTCCAGGCAAGGGACCCAGTACTTC. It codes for CSASRQGTQYF.

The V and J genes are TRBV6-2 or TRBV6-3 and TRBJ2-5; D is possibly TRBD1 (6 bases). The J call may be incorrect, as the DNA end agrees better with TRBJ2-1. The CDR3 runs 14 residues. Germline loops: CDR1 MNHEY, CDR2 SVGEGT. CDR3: CASRARQALETQFF. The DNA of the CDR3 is TGTGCCAGCAGGGCCAGACAGGCTCTAGAGACCCAGTTCTTC.

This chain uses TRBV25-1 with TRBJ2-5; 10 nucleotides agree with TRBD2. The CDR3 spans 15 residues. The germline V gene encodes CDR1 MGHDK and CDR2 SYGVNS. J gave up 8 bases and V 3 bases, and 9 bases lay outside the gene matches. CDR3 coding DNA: TGTGCCAGCAGTGATGATGGGACTAGCGCCGGTACCCAGTACTTC. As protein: CASSDDGTSAGTQYF.

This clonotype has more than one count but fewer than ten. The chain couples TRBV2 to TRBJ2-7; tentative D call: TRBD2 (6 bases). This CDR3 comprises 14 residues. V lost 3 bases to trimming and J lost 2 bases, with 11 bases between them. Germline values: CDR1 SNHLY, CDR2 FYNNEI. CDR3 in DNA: TGTGCCAGCAGTGATGCGGGGTATCCCTACGAGCAGTACTTC. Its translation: CASSDAGYPYEQYF. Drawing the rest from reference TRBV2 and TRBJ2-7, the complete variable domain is EPEVTQTPSHQVTQMGQEVILRCVPISNHLYFYWYRQILGQKVEFLVSFYNNEISEKSEIFDDQFSVERPDGSNFTLKIRSTKLEDSAMYFCASSDAGYPYEQYFGPGTRLTVT.

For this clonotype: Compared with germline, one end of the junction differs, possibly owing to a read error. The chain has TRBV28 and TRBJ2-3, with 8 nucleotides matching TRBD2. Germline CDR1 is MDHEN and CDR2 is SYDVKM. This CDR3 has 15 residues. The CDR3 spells CAGSFREGHTDTQYF. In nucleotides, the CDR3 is TGTGCCGGCAGTTTCCGGGAGGGCCACACAGATACGCAGTATTTT.

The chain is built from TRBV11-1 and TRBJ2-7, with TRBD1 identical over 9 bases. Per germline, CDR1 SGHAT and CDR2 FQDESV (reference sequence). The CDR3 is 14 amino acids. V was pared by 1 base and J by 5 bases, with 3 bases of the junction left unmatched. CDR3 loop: CASSLETGGNEQYF. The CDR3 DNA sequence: TGTGCCAGCAGCTTAGAAACAGGGGGCAACGAGCAGTACTTC.

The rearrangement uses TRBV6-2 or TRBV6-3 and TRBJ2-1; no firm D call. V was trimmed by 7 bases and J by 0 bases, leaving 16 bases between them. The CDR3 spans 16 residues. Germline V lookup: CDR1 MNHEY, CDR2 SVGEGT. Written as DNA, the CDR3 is TGTGCCAGCACCCACGTCGGAGCTGTCTCCTACAATGAGCAGTTCTTC. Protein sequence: CASTHVGAVSYNEQFF.

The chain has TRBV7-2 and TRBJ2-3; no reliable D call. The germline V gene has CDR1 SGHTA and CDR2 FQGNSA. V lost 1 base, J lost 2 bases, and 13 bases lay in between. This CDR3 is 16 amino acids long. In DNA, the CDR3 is TGTGCCAGCAGCTTAGGTTTCGCTATGTACACAGATACGCAGTATTTT. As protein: CASSLGFAMYTDTQYF.

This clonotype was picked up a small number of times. CDR3 sequence reads: CASSQEGTSLYNEQFF. The CDR3 region has the DNA TGCGCCAGCAGCCAAGAAGGGACTAGCCTTTACAATGAGCAGTTCTTC. The chain carries TRBV4-1 and TRBJ2-1, with 9 bases matching TRBD2. The germline V gene has CDR1 MGHRA and CDR2 YSYEKL. The CDR3 loop spans 16 amino acids. V shed 0 bases and J 4 bases; nucleotides not matched to a gene: 4.

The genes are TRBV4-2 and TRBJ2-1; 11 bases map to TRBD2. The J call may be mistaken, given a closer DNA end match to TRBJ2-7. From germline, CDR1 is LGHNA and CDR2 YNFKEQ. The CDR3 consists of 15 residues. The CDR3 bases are TGTGCCAGCAGCACTCTAGCGGGAGGAGTTAGTGAGCAGTACTTC. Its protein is CASSTLAGGVSEQYF.

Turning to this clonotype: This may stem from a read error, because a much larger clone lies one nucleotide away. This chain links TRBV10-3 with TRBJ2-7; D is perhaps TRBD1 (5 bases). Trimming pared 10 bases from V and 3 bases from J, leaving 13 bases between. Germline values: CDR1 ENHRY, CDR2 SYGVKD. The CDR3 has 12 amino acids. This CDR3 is CATATDDYEQYF. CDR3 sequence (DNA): TGTGCCACCGCGACAGACGACTACGAGCAGTACTTC.

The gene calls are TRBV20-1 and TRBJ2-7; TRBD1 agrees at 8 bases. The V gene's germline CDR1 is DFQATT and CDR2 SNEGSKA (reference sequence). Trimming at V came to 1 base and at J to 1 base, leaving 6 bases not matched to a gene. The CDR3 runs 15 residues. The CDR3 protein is CSARAGGASSYEQYF. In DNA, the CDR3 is TGCAGTGCTAGAGCAGGGGGCGCAAGTTCCTACGAGCAGTACTTC.